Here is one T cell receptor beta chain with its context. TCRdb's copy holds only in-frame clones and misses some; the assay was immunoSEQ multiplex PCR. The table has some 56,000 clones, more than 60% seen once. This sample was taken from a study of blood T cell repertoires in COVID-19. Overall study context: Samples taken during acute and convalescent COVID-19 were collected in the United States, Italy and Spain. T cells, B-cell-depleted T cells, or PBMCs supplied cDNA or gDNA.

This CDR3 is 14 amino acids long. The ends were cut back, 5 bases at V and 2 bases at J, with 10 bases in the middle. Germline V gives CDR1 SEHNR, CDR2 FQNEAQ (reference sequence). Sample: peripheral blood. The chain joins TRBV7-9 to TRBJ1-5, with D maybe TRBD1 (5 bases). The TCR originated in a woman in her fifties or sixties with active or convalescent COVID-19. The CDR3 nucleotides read TGTGCCAGCAGCGCGGGGCCGGGCAATCAGCCCCAGCATTTT. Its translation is CASSAGPGNQPQHF. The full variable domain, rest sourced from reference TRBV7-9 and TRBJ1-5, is DTGVSQNPRHKITKRGQNVTFRCDPISEHNRLYWYRQTLGQGPEFLTYFQNEAQLEKSRLLSDRFSAERPKGSFSTLEIQRTEQGDSAMYLCASSAGPGNQPQHFGDGTRLSIL.